These 10 T cell receptor beta chains share one sample of origin, sequenced in a study of spatial heterogeneity in lung cancer. Study-wide results and caveats: Counts of expanded intratumoral alpha and beta TCRs tracked tumor mutation counts.

Their antigens remain unidentified. The sample's time point: sample taken at primary tumor resection. TCRdb redid the calling of the 5' RACE reads with MiXCR, one entry per CDR3 protein. The sample includes over 6,500 distinct CDR3 sequences, around 12% of them seen just once. The specimen comprised lung tumor tissue, sampled at surgery. These receptors all come from a male donor with early-stage non-small cell lung cancer.

By sample share, this clonotype is medium-sized. The V and J genes are TRBV11-2 and TRBJ2-1, with D possibly matching TRBD2 (5 bases). CDR3 size: 15 residues. Trimming cost V 4 bases and J 2 bases, with 12 bases left between them. Germline CDR1 and CDR2: SGHAT and FQNNGV. CDR3 nucleotides: TGTGCCAGCAGCTACACATCCGGGACCTACAATGAGCAGTTCTTC. Residues: CASSYTSGTYNEQFF.

This clonotype was recorded at least ten times. J is TRBJ2-7 and V is TRBV18, with unresolved D. Germline V gene data show CDR1 as KGHSH and CDR2 as LQKENI. The CDR3 contains 15 residues. V lost 2 bases, J lost 3 bases, and 14 bases lay in between. CDR3 sequence reads: CASSPVDLGNYEQYF. The CDR3 bases are TGTGCCAGCTCACCAGTTGACTTGGGGAACTACGAGCAGTACTTC. Supplemented by reference TRBV18 and TRBJ2-7, the full variable domain reads NAGVMQNPRHLVRRRGQEARLRCSPMKGHSHVYWYRQLPEEGLKFMVYLQKENIIDESGMPKERFSAEFPKEGPSILRIQQVVRGDSAAYFCASSPVDLGNYEQYFGPGTRLTVT.

The CDR3 reads CASSLSSGLAYEQYF. In DNA, the CDR3 is TGTGCCAGCAGCCTATCCTCAGGGTTAGCCTACGAGCAGTACTTC. The chain couples TRBV7-9 to TRBJ2-7, with TRBD1 as a possible D gene (5 bases). Trimming shortened V by 5 bases and J by 2 bases, and 16 bases separated the two germline ends. The CDR3 consists of 15 residues. Germline values: CDR1 SEHNR, CDR2 FQNEAQ (reference sequence).

The chain carries TRBV6-6 and TRBJ2-2; tentative D call: TRBD1 (6 bases). The CDR3 covers 15 residues. Trimming stripped 2 bases from V and 5 bases from J, with 12 bases between. Looked up from germline, CDR1 is MNHNY and CDR2 is SVGAGI (reference sequence). CDR3 in amino acids: CASSYRAGETGELFF. The CDR3, as DNA: TGTGCCAGCAGTTACCGGGCAGGGGAAACCGGGGAGCTGTTTTTT.

The chain employs TRBV12-5 and TRBJ2-1, with a possible D match to TRBD2 (6 bases). The germline gives CDR1 LGHNT, CDR2 FRNRAP. The CDR3 has 15 amino acids. Trimming removed 5 bases from V and 12 bases from J, with 23 bases in between. The CDR3 nucleotides read TGTGCTAGTGGTCCCCCCCAAACCGGAGGGCTTCGGCAGTTCTTC. This sequence encodes CASGPPQTGGLRQFF.

This clonotype was observed many times. The J gene is TRBJ2-5, the V gene TRBV7-2; D gene unclear. V gave up 2 bases and J gave up 4 bases, with 8 bases separating them. CDR1 and CDR2 from the germline V gene are SGHTA and FQGNSA. This CDR3 comprises 13 residues. CDR3 amino acids: CASSLSLGETQYF. The CDR3 DNA is TGTGCCAGCAGCTTAAGTCTAGGAGAGACCCAGTACTTC.

This clonotype was seen ten or more times. The chain joins TRBV28 to TRBJ1-4; TRBD1 aligns across 7 bases. V shed 5 bases and J 8 bases; nucleotides not matched to a gene: 17. Per germline, CDR1 MDHEN and CDR2 SYDVKM. This CDR3 spans 17 amino acids. The CDR3 nucleotides are TGTGCCAGCAGTCCGTGGACAGGTTCGGGGGGTGAAGAAAAACTGTTTTTT. The encoded protein is CASSPWTGSGGEEKLFF.

By sample fraction, this clonotype is medium-sized. The chain employs TRBV7-3 and TRBJ2-4, with a tentative D call TRBD2 (5 bases). Germline CDR1 SGHTA, CDR2 FQGTGA. The CDR3 spans 13 residues. Trimming removed 4 bases at V and 8 bases at J, with 12 bases between. Here the CDR3 reads CASSSTFGDIQYF. CDR3 nucleotide sequence: TGTGCCAGCAGCTCCACCTTCGGGGACATTCAGTACTTC.

This clonotype was picked up many times. The chain recombines TRBV29-1 with TRBJ1-1; perhaps TRBD1 as D (5 bases). The V and J ends lost 7 bases and 5 bases respectively, with 11 bases between them. This CDR3 region has 11 residues. The germline gives CDR1 SQVTM, CDR2 ANQGSEA. The CDR3 DNA is TGCAGCGCCGGGGGTGAAACTGAAGCTTTCTTT. Amino acids: CSAGGETEAFF.

Within the sample, this clonotype is medium-sized (0.01 to 0.1%). The genes are TRBV10-3 and TRBJ2-5; 8 bases agree with TRBD2. Germline V gene lookup returns CDR1 ENHRY and CDR2 SYGVKD. V lost 3 bases to trimming and J lost 6 bases; unmatched junction nucleotides: 9. The CDR3 runs to 15 residues. CDR3 loop: CAISELPAGGQTQYF. CDR3 nucleotides: TGTGCCATCAGTGAACTCCCCGCGGGAGGCCAGACCCAGTACTTC.